One and the same sample provided the 18 T cell receptor beta chains below, sequenced in a study of T-cell memory formation after mild COVID-19. From the 5' RACE reads, TCRdb called clonotypes with MiXCR, one entry per CDR3 protein. The sample has about 340,000 distinct CDR3 sequences; roughly an eighth are singletons. The sequencing sample was made of PBMCs or a T cell subset sorted from them (not recorded which). The receptors shown here come from a man aged 18 to 30 who had mild COVID-19 (a few samples of this study predate the infection). Cell type and time point are not known.

This clonotype was recorded many times. The genes are TRBV20-1 and TRBJ2-3; 15 bases match TRBD2. The CDR3 is made up of 15 amino acids. CDR1 is DFQATT and CDR2 is SNEGSKA in the germline V gene (reference sequence). Trimming cost V 3 bases and J 4 bases; bases outside gene matches: 2. The CDR3 loop reads CSARGTSGGSDTQYF. The CDR3 DNA sequence: TGCAGTGCTAGGGGGACTAGCGGGGGGTCAGATACGCAGTATTTT.

V gene TRBV20-1 combines with J gene TRBJ1-2; D gene uncertain. Trimming shortened V by 6 bases and J by 4 bases, and 9 bases separated the two germline ends. The germline gives CDR1 DFQATT, CDR2 SNEGSKA (reference sequence). The CDR3 has 11 residues. The CDR3 reads CSASTGYGYTF. The CDR3 nucleotides are TGCAGTGCCTCCACTGGCTATGGCTACACCTTC.

This chain links TRBV27 with TRBJ2-3, with unresolved D. This CDR3 is built from 17 residues. Trimming left V 5 bases short and J 8 bases short, with 26 bases between. Looked up from germline, CDR1 is MNHEY and CDR2 is SMNVEV (reference sequence). CDR3 in amino acids: CASSPYTPPTVKATQYF. Written as DNA, the CDR3 is TGTGCCAGCAGTCCATATACCCCCCCAACCGTAAAGGCTACGCAGTATTTT.

This sequence joins TRBV3-1 and TRBJ2-1, with D possibly called TRBD1 or TRBD2 (5 bases each). Germline CDR1 and CDR2: LGHDT and YNNKEL (reference sequence). The CDR3 is 16 amino acids. The V gene lost 4 bases and the J gene lost 5 bases, with 18 bases spanning the gap. CDR3 in DNA: TGTGCCAGCAGCCGTCTAGGGGCGGGCCTCAACAATGAGCAGTTCTTC. Its protein is CASSRLGAGLNNEQFF.

This clonotype appeared a few times. V gene TRBV4-3 combines with J gene TRBJ2-4, with 7 bases fitting TRBD2. The germline gives CDR1 LGHNA, CDR2 YSLEER. V was pared by 4 bases and J by 0 bases, with 3 bases of the junction left unmatched. The CDR3 covers 15 residues. As DNA, the CDR3 is TGCGCCAGCAGCCTCTGGGGGGGAGCCAAAAACATTCAGTACTTC. Translating it yields CASSLWGGAKNIQYF.

This clonotype was picked up a small number of times. The chain uses TRBV20-1 and TRBJ1-6; D gene uncertain. CDR3 size: 14 residues. Germline CDR1 is DFQATT and CDR2 is SNEGSKA (reference sequence). V was trimmed by 3 bases and J by 7 bases, leaving 13 bases between them. CDR3 DNA: TGCAGTGCTAGTTCGGCAGTTAACAATTCACCCCTCCACTTT. Its protein product is CSASSAVNNSPLHF.

This clonotype was observed a handful of times. The rearrangement links TRBV5-6 to TRBJ2-5; 9 bases agree with TRBD2. The CDR3 runs to 15 residues. After removal of 0 bases from V and 7 bases from J, the junction contained 7 bases not matched to a gene. CDR1 and CDR2 (germline): SGHDT, YYEEEE. CDR3 sequence reads: CASSLVLAGVTTQYF. The CDR3 DNA reads as TGTGCCAGCAGCTTGGTCTTAGCGGGGGTGACGACCCAGTACTTC.

Note on this clonotype: This clone may be a read error of a much larger clone one base away. The V gene is TRBV6-5, the J gene TRBJ1-1, with D unclear. V lost 2 bases and J 3 bases, leaving 7 bases between the germline ends. Germline CDR1 and CDR2: MNHEY and SVGAGI. The CDR3 is made up of 13 amino acids. The CDR3 nucleotides are TGTGCCAGCAGTTACCGGGTGGACACTGAAGCTTTCTTT. Encoded protein: CASSYRVDTEAFF.

This clonotype was counted between two and nine times. CDR3 nucleotides: TGTGCCAGCAGCTTAACGGGGTCAGGGGGAAACACCATATATTTT. Its protein is CASSLTGSGGNTIYF. The rearrangement links TRBV5-4 to TRBJ1-3, with D maybe TRBD1 (5 bases). Germline V gene data show CDR1 as SGHNT and CDR2 as YYREEE (reference sequence). CDR3 length: 15 residues. Trimming stripped 2 bases from V and 4 bases from J, with 13 bases between.

This clonotype has at least ten counts. The chain joins TRBV4-3 to TRBJ2-2; no clear D. The CDR3 totals 15 residues. V lost 0 bases, J lost 6 bases, and 11 bases lay in between. The V gene's germline CDR1 is LGHNA and CDR2 YSLEER. The CDR3 sequence: CASSQESPQAGELFF. CDR3 nucleotides: TGCGCCAGCAGCCAAGAATCTCCGCAGGCCGGGGAGCTGTTTTTT.

In this sample, this clonotype turned up a few times. For the CDR3, the DNA is TGCGCCAGCAGCCAAAACGTTCGGGGGCTTAATGAGCAGTTCTTC. Its translation is CASSQNVRGLNEQFF. This chain connects TRBV4-1 to TRBJ2-1; D may correspond to TRBD1 or TRBD2 (6 bases each). Germline CDR1 is MGHRA and CDR2 is YSYEKL. The CDR3 spans 15 residues. Trimming removed 2 bases at V and 7 bases at J, with 15 bases between.

This clonotype was picked up a small number of times. V gene TRBV18 combines with J gene TRBJ1-5; no definite D call. V lost 5 bases and J lost 4, with 12 bases in between. Germline CDR1 and CDR2: KGHSH and LQKENI. The CDR3 covers 14 residues. The CDR3: CASSVEAPNQPQHF. The CDR3 coding sequence is TGTGCCAGCTCAGTTGAAGCCCCTAATCAGCCCCAGCATTTT.

This clonotype has only a few counts. Compared with germline, one end of the junction differs, possibly owing to a read error. The gene calls are TRBV11-1 and TRBJ1-1, with 7 bases identical to TRBD1. CDR3 length: 8 amino acids. The germline CDR1 and CDR2 sequences are SGHAT and FQDESV (reference sequence). The CDR3 nucleotides are TGTGCCAGCAAGGACAGGAGATTT. It codes for CASKDRRF.

The CDR3 coding sequence is TGTGCCAGCAGCTTACCTAGCGGGGGAAAAGAGACCCAGTACTTC. The encoded protein is CASSLPSGGKETQYF. The rearrangement links TRBV11-2 to TRBJ2-5; 10 nucleotides match TRBD2. The germline V gene has CDR1 SGHAT and CDR2 FQNNGV. With 2 bases clipped from V and 3 bases from J, the junction kept 3 bases outside the gene matches. This CDR3 has 15 residues.

This clonotype occurred a few times. The gene calls are TRBV6-5 and TRBJ2-1; D might be TRBD2 (6 bases). The CDR3 sequence is 15 residues long. In germline, CDR1 is MNHEY, CDR2 SVGAGI. Trimming took 6 bases from V and 10 from J, leaving 22 bases between them. The CDR3 nucleotides read TGTGCCAGCAGCCCACGCGGGGCTGTTTCTGGGGAGCAGTTCTTC. Translation gives CASSPRGAVSGEQFF.

This clonotype has more than one count but fewer than ten. The CDR3 spells CASTSRDPGGEQYF. The CDR3 nucleotides read TGCGCCAGCACCAGCCGGGACCCAGGAGGCGAGCAGTACTTC. The V call is TRBV10-2, the J call TRBJ2-7, with D perhaps given as TRBD1 or TRBD2 (5 bases each). Germline V gives CDR1 WSHSY, CDR2 SAAADI. Trimming cost V 7 bases and J 6 bases, with 19 bases left between them. The CDR3 spans 14 residues.

V gene TRBV29-1 combines with J gene TRBJ2-3, with D possibly being TRBD2 (7 bases). The CDR3 covers 15 residues. Germline assignment: CDR1 SQVTM and CDR2 ANQGSEA. The germline V and J ends were trimmed by 2 bases and 6 bases, with 18 bases remaining between them. CDR3 sequence reads: CSVETGGHSGDTQYF. CDR3 DNA: TGCAGCGTTGAAACCGGGGGGCATTCGGGGGATACGCAGTATTTT.

This rearrangement joins TRBV5-1 to TRBJ2-5, with TRBD2 matching 7 bases. Germline V gene lookup returns CDR1 SGHRS and CDR2 YFSETQ. The junction had 15 bases not matched to a gene; V was cut back by 0 bases and J by 4 bases. The CDR3 contains 18 residues. This CDR3 is CASSLAVAGRENGETQYF. In DNA form, the CDR3 reads TGCGCCAGCAGCTTGGCAGTCGCGGGGCGGGAGAACGGAGAGACCCAGTACTTC.